The next 22 T cell receptor beta chains were all read from a single sample in a study of CD8+ T cells in alopecia areata. Following RNA extraction, reverse transcription yielded cDNA that acted as the sequencing template. Assay used: immunoSEQ multiplex PCR; TCRdb lists only in-frame clones, some missing. This repertoire shows around 100,000 clones, 41% found once; its top ten account for approximately 1.2%. Sample: CD4+ T cells sorted from blood. The source is a human donor with alopecia areata.

J is TRBJ2-3 and V is TRBV5-1, with 12 bases aligning to TRBD2. From germline, CDR1 is SGHRS and CDR2 YFSETQ. CDR3 length equals 16 residues. V lost 0 bases and J lost 1; bases outside the gene matches: 0. The CDR3: CASSLGLAGGTDTQYF. The CDR3 nucleotides read TGCGCCAGCAGCTTGGGACTAGCGGGGGGCACAGATACGCAGTATTTT.

This clone was seen more than once but under ten times. This chain uses TRBV29-1 with TRBJ2-3; D may be TRBD1 (6 bases). V lost 7 bases to trimming and J lost 0 bases, with 17 bases between them. CDR1 and CDR2 (germline): SQVTM, ANQGSEA. The CDR3 runs to 15 residues. Here the CDR3 DNA reads TGCAGCGCCGCGTCCGGACAGTTCAGCACAGATACGCAGTATTTT. Protein sequence: CSAASGQFSTDTQYF.

This clone was observed a handful of times. The chain combines TRBV14 with TRBJ2-7, with 9 bases lining up with TRBD2. With V trimmed by 4 bases and J by 9 bases, 10 bases remained unmatched. Looked up from germline, CDR1 is SGHDN and CDR2 is FVKESK. The CDR3 runs 14 residues. CDR3 protein: CASSRGPGTSRQYF. Here the CDR3 DNA reads TGTGCCAGCAGCCGAGGCCCCGGGACTAGCAGGCAGTACTTC.

This chain connects TRBV4-3 to TRBJ2-2; no clear D. Germline V gives CDR1 LGHNA, CDR2 YSLEER. The CDR3 consists of 16 residues. V lost 0 bases to trimming and J lost 0 bases, with 8 bases between them. CDR3 amino acids: CASSQDDTSNTGELFF. CDR3 nucleotides: TGCGCCAGCAGCCAAGATGACACATCGAACACCGGGGAGCTGTTTTTT.

The chain carries TRBV7-8 and TRBJ1-5, with a possible D match to TRBD1 (5 bases). V lost 3 bases to trimming and J lost 3 bases, with 12 bases between them. CDR3 size: 15 residues. Per germline, CDR1 SGHVS and CDR2 FQNEAQ. The CDR3 nucleotides read TGTGCCAGCAGCTTTTCAGGGATCCTCAATCAGCCCCAGCATTTT. This gives the protein CASSFSGILNQPQHF.

This CDR3 reads CASSYPTGRSGNTIYF. The CDR3 DNA reads as TGTGCCAGCAGTTACCCGACAGGTCGCTCTGGAAACACCATATATTTT. The chain uses TRBV6-6 and TRBJ1-3, with D possibly matching TRBD1 (6 bases). The V and J ends lost 2 bases and 0 bases respectively, with 11 bases between them. The CDR3 runs to 16 residues. Germline CDR1 and CDR2: MNHNY and SVGAGI (reference sequence).

J is TRBJ2-5 and V is TRBV6-5; D uncertain. Germline V gene data show CDR1 as MNHEY and CDR2 as SVGAGI. The germline V and J ends were trimmed by 7 bases and 9 bases, with 18 bases remaining between them. The CDR3 length is 13 residues. CDR3: CASTTRQSRAQYF. CDR3 coding DNA: TGTGCCAGCACCACGCGGCAGTCTAGGGCCCAGTACTTC.

This clone has more than one count but fewer than ten. This chain connects TRBV18 to TRBJ2-1, with 7 positions matching TRBD2. J was trimmed by 4 bases and V by 5 bases; bases with no gene match: 8. Germline CDR1 KGHSH, CDR2 LQKENI. CDR3 length equals 15 residues. CDR3 in DNA: TGTGCCAGCTCATCCCGCCTAGCGGTATACAATGAGCAGTTCTTC. Translating it yields CASSSRLAVYNEQFF.

The genes are TRBV5-1 and TRBJ1-5, with D possibly being TRBD1 (5 bases). The CDR3 extends over 14 amino acids. With 4 bases removed from V and 5 bases from J, the gap between germline ends came to 13 bases. Germline values: CDR1 SGHRS, CDR2 YFSETQ. The CDR3 region has the DNA TGCGCCAGCAGCCTGCAGGGAGTCGATCAGCCCCAGCATTTT. It yields the protein CASSLQGVDQPQHF.

This clone has just one count. J is TRBJ2-7 and V is TRBV4-2, with 10 bases lining up with TRBD2. Germline V gene lookup returns CDR1 LGHNA and CDR2 YNFKEQ. Trimming removed 0 bases from V and 5 bases from J; junction bases left unmatched: 7. The CDR3 extends over 16 amino acids. CDR3 sequence: CASSQDSLAGADEQYF. The CDR3 coding sequence is TGTGCCAGCAGCCAAGATTCCCTAGCGGGAGCTGACGAGCAGTACTTC.

This clone was detected only a few times. V gene TRBV6-6 combines with J gene TRBJ2-1, with D uncertain. V dropped 0 bases and J dropped 3 bases, with 6 bases sitting between them. This CDR3 comprises 14 residues. Per germline, CDR1 MNHNY and CDR2 SVGAGI (reference sequence). The CDR3 loop reads CASSYSTSYNEQFF. CDR3 nucleotides: TGTGCCAGCAGTTACTCGACGAGCTACAATGAGCAGTTCTTC.

J is TRBJ1-1 and V is TRBV27; 8 nucleotides agree with TRBD1. Germline V gives CDR1 MNHEY, CDR2 SMNVEV (reference sequence). This CDR3 region has 14 residues. Germline trimming cut 3 bases from V and 10 bases from J; bases unmatched to any gene: 10. CDR3 nucleotide sequence: TGTGCCAGCAGTTTCCGGACAGGGACGGGGGGAGCTTTCTTT. It translates to CASSFRTGTGGAFF.

In DNA, the CDR3 is TGCAGCGCCGCAGACAGGCTGCTAGCCAAAAACATTCAGTACTTC. Translation gives CSAADRLLAKNIQYF. The rearrangement uses TRBV29-1 and TRBJ2-4, with a possible D match to TRBD1 (6 bases). Germline CDR1 reads SQVTM; CDR2 reads ANQGSEA. The CDR3 length is 15 residues. V was cut by 7 bases and J by 0 bases, with 16 bases left in between.

The chain uses TRBV28 and TRBJ1-4; D might be TRBD1 (5 bases). Germline CDR1 and CDR2: MDHEN and SYDVKM. The CDR3 has 16 residues. Trimming pared 3 bases from V and 4 bases from J, leaving 15 bases between. CDR3 loop: CASSFIRDGGNEKLFF. The CDR3 nucleotides read TGTGCCAGCAGTTTCATTAGGGATGGGGGTAATGAAAAACTGTTTTTT.

The chain has TRBV20-1 and TRBJ2-7; a weak D match, TRBD2 (6 bases). The ends were cut back, 7 bases at V and 1 base at J, with 8 bases in the middle. The CDR3 has 11 residues. Germline CDR1 DFQATT, CDR2 SNEGSKA (reference sequence). CDR3 loop: CSGAGSYEQYF. The CDR3 bases are TGCAGTGGGGCGGGGTCCTACGAGCAGTACTTC.

The CDR3 nucleotides are TGTGCCAGTAGTATGACCGGGACCACAGATACGCAGTATTTT. Translated, it gives CASSMTGTTDTQYF. The gene calls are TRBV19 and TRBJ2-3; either TRBD1 or TRBD2 may supply D (5 bases each). Germline V gives CDR1 LNHDA, CDR2 SQIVND (reference sequence). This CDR3 has 14 residues. The V end was cut by 3 bases, the J end by 2 bases, with 9 bases between.

This chain joins TRBV30 and TRBJ1-5, with D unclear. V was clipped by 3 bases and J by 3 bases, with 15 bases between them. This CDR3 comprises 15 residues. Per the germline V gene, CDR1 is GTSNPN and CDR2 is SVGIG (reference sequence). CDR3 region: CAWSTLGLSNQPQHF. CDR3 sequence (DNA): TGTGCCTGGAGCACCCTTGGGTTGTCCAATCAGCCCCAGCATTTT. Looking up the rest from reference TRBV30 and TRBJ1-5 gives the full variable domain: SQTIHQWPATLVQPVGSPLSLECTVEGTSNPNLYWYRQAAGRGLQLLFYSVGIGQISSEVPQNLSASRPQDRQFILSSKKLLLSDSGFYLCAWSTLGLSNQPQHFGDGTRLSIL.

This clone was counted between two and nine times. V usage is TRBV29-1 and J usage is TRBJ2-5; tentative D call: TRBD2 (5 bases). The J call is doubtful: the DNA matches TRBJ2-7 better. The CDR3 runs to 13 residues. Germline values: CDR1 SQVTM, CDR2 ANQGSEA. The CDR3 reads CSVETVSGYEQYF. CDR3 DNA: TGCAGCGTTGAAACCGTCTCGGGATACGAGCAGTACTTC.

CDR3 protein: CASRPGQDAYYEQYF. DNA for the CDR3: TGTGCCAGCAGGCCCGGACAGGACGCATACTACGAGCAGTACTTC. This chain links TRBV6-6 with TRBJ2-7; TRBD1 aligns across 7 bases. This CDR3 contains 15 residues. Germline CDR1 MNHNY, CDR2 SVGAGI (reference sequence). After removal of 6 bases from V and 3 bases from J, the junction contained 11 bases not matched to a gene.

The chain carries TRBV6-5 and TRBJ2-2, with D possibly TRBD1 on 8 matching bases. The V end was cut by 6 bases, the J end by 6 bases, with 17 bases between. Germline CDR1 MNHEY, CDR2 SVGAGI. CDR3 length: 15 amino acids. The CDR3, as DNA: TGTGCCAGCAGGAGCAGACAGGGGAGGGCCGGGGAGCTGTTTTTT. Translated, it gives CASRSRQGRAGELFF.

The J gene is TRBJ2-1, the V gene TRBV11-2, with D unclear. Between the trimmed V and J ends, which lost 5 bases and 4 bases, there was a span of 6 bases. The CDR3 sequence is 12 residues long. The V gene's germline CDR1 is SGHAT and CDR2 FQNNGV. Here the CDR3 DNA reads TGTGCCAGCAGCCCGAAGTACAATGAGCAGTTCTTC. Its translation is CASSPKYNEQFF. Using reference TRBV11-2 and TRBJ2-1 for the parts outside the CDR3, the full variable domain is EAGVAQSPRYKIIEKRQSVAFWCNPISGHATLYWYQQILGQGPKLLIQFQNNGVVDDSQLPKDRFSAERLKGVDSTLKIQPAKLEDSAVYLCASSPKYNEQFFGPGTRLTVL.

This clone has only a few counts. The rearrangement joins TRBV7-2 to TRBJ1-1, with 9 bases fitting TRBD1. The ends lost 2 bases at V and 2 bases at J; junction bases unmatched: 6. Germline loops: CDR1 SGHTA, CDR2 FQGNSA. CDR3 length equals 16 residues. In nucleotides, the CDR3 is TGTGCCAGCAGCTTACCCACAGGGGGCGTTAACACTGAAGCTTTCTTT. Its protein is CASSLPTGGVNTEAFF.